These 4 T cell receptor beta chains came from one sample sequenced in a study of tumor-infiltrating lymphocytes in primary liver carcinoma. DNA and RNA were both co-extracted from 20-30 mg of bulk tissue that had not been sorted. Priming with a constant-region primer yielded TCR beta cDNA from around 0.45 ug total RNA. Slightly modified ARM-PCR served as the procedure for the TCR beta libraries. These libraries came from three rounds of nested multiplex PCR. It was with TRBV1-TRBV30 forward primers and a C-beta reverse primer that the first two PCR rounds were run, at around 9 cycles each. TCRdb reprocessed the multiplex PCR reads with MiXCR, giving one entry per CDR3 protein. The sample lists around 27,000 distinct CDR3 sequences; roughly 78% were seen once. The sequencing sample was made of liver tumor tissue from sampling region 3. Subset indicated: tumor region T3, left-lateral pole. These receptors all come from a middle-aged man with primary liver carcinoma and hepatitis B virus infection.

As regards this clonotype: One end of the junction does not line up with germline, which may come from a read error. The chain is built from TRBV11-2 and TRBJ2-5; 7 bases agree with TRBD1. CDR3 size: 16 residues. Germline CDR1 reads SGHAT; CDR2 reads FQNNGV. The CDR3: CASNHTPGRGKETQYF. The CDR3 bases are TGTGCCAGCAACCATACTCCTGGCAGGGGGAAAGAGACCCAGTATTTC.

The chain uses TRBV13 and TRBJ2-7; 8 bases align to TRBD1. The CDR3 has 13 amino acids. Trimming removed 7 bases from V and 3 bases from J; junction bases left unmatched: 5. Germline V gene sequence: CDR1 PRHDT, CDR2 FYEKMQ (reference sequence). CDR3 residues: CASTFGQGYEQYF. CDR3 bases: TGTGCCAGCACCTTTGGACAGGGCTACGAGCAGTACTTC.

As regards this clonotype: The germline gene is not matched at one end of the junction; a read error may be the cause. The chain employs TRBV11-2 and TRBJ2-5, with 8 bases matching TRBD2. CDR3 length equals 16 residues. Looked up from germline, CDR1 is SGHAT and CDR2 is FQNNGV. The CDR3 nucleotides read TGTACCAGCGGCCAAACTCCTGGCGGGGGGAAAGAGATCCAGTATTTC. Translated, it gives CTSGQTPGGGKEIQYF.

A word on this clonotype: Compared with germline, one end of the junction differs, possibly owing to a read error. This chain uses TRBV6-2 or TRBV6-3 with TRBJ2-1; 8 bases align to TRBD2. This CDR3 comprises 14 residues. Germline CDR1 is MNHEY and CDR2 is SVGEGT. CDR3 nucleotide sequence: TGTGTCAGCAGTTGCCAGCGGGAGCGCCCCTGGCAGATCTTC. It yields the protein CVSSCQRERPWQIF.